This TCR beta chain was sequenced for a study of cytomegalovirus exposure and HLA in healthy donors. Germline CDR1 is SGDLS and CDR2 is YYNGEE. V was shortened by 4 bases and J by 4 bases, with 11 bases between the two germline ends. This CDR3 is built from 13 residues. In the PCR, 60 Vbeta and 13 Jbeta primers were used. Sequencing used immunoSEQ multiplex PCR; TCRdb keeps in-frame clones, though not all of them. The profile shows 160,000 or so clones, less than 85% of them singletons. The clonotype was recovered from a man aged 40-50 years in good health and CMV-seronegative. V and J are TRBV9 and TRBJ1-1; weak D call: TRBD1 (6 bases). The sequenced sample consisted of PBMCs. For the CDR3, the DNA is TGTGCCAGCAGCAGGGGGAGGGCCACTGAAGCTTTCTTT. Amino acids: CASSRGRATEAFF.